This TCR beta chain stems from a study of T-cell memory formation after mild COVID-19. This clonotype was observed a handful of times. Researchers used 5'RACE with constant-segment primers to make TCR alpha and TCR beta cDNA libraries that carry sample barcodes and UMIs. TCRdb re-called the 5' RACE reads through MiXCR, storing one row per CDR3 protein. Here the sample spans some 280,000 distinct CDR3 sequences, around 15% being singletons. With 3 bases clipped from V and 1 base from J, the junction kept 5 bases outside the gene matches. Germline CDR1 SGHRS, CDR2 YFSETQ. CDR3 length equals 15 residues.

The J gene is TRBJ2-3, the V gene TRBV5-1; 7 bases are a match to TRBD2. The sequencing sample was made of PBMCs or a T cell subset sorted from them (not recorded which). The receptor comes from a young man who had mild COVID-19 (a few samples of this study predate the infection). Cell type and time point are not known. In DNA, the CDR3 is TGCGCCAGCAGCTACCTAGCGGCGGGCACAGATACGCAGTATTTT. This gives the protein CASSYLAAGTDTQYF.